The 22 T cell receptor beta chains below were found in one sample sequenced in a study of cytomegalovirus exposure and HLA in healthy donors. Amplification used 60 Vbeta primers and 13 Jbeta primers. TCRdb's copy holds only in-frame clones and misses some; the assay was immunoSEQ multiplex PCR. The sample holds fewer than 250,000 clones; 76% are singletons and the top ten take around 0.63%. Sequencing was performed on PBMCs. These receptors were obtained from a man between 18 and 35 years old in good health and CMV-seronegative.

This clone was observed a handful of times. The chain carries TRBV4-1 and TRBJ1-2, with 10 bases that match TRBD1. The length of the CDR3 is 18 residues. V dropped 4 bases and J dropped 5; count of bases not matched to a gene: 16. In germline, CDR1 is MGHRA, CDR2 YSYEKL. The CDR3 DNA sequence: TGCGCCAGCAGCCCACCTACGCCGACAGGGGGCCTGCGATATGGCTACACCTTC. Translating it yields CASSPPTPTGGLRYGYTF.

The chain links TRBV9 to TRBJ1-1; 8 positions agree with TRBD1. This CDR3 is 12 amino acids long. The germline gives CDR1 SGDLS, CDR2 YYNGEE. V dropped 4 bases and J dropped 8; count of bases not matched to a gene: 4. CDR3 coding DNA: TGTGCCAGCAGCCCCCGGACAGGGGAAGCTTTCTTT. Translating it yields CASSPRTGEAFF. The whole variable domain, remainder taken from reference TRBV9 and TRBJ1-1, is DSGVTQTPKHLITATGQRVTLRCSPRSGDLSVYWYQQSLDQGLQFLIQYYNGEERAKGNILERFSAQQFPDLHSELNLSSLELGDSALYFCASSPRTGEAFFGQGTRLTVV.

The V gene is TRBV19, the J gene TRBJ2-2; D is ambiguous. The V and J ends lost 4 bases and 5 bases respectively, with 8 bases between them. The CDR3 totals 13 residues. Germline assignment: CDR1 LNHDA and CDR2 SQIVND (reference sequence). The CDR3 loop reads CASSNDGTGELFF. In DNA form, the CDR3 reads TGTGCCAGTAGTAACGACGGGACCGGGGAGCTGTTTTTT.

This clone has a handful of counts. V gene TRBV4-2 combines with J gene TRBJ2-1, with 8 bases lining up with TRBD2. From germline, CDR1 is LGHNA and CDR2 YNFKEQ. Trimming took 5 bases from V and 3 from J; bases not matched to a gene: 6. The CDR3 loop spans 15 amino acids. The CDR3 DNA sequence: TGTGCCAGCAGCACACTAGCGGCCGACTACAATGAGCAGTTCTTC. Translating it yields CASSTLAADYNEQFF.

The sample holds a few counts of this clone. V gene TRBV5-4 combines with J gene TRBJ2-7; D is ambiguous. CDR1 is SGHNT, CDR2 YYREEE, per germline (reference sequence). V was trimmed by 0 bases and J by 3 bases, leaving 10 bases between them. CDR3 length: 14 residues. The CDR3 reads CASSLGPSGYEQYF. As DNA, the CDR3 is TGTGCCAGCAGCTTGGGACCCTCGGGCTACGAGCAGTACTTC.

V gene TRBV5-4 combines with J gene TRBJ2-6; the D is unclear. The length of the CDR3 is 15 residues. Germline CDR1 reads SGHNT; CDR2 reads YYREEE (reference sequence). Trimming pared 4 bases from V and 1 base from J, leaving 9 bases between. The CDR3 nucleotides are TGTGCCAGCAGCCCTAGTCTTTCTGGGGCCAACGTCCTGACTTTC. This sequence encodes CASSPSLSGANVLTF.

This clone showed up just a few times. As DNA, the CDR3 is TGTGCCAGCAGCTTAGGGGGGACGGGCTATGGCTACACCTTC. It is translated as CASSLGGTGYGYTF. The chain has TRBV7-3 and TRBJ1-2, with D possibly matching TRBD1 (5 bases). From germline, CDR1 is SGHTA and CDR2 FQGTGA. The germline V and J ends were trimmed by 2 bases and 4 bases, with 11 bases remaining between them. This CDR3 contains 14 residues.

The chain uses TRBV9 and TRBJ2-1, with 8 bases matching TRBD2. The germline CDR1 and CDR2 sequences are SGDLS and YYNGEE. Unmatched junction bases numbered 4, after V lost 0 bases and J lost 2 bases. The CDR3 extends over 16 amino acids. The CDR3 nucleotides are TGTGCCAGCAGCGTAGGTCCGGGAGGGCCCTACAATGAGCAGTTCTTC. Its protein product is CASSVGPGGPYNEQFF.

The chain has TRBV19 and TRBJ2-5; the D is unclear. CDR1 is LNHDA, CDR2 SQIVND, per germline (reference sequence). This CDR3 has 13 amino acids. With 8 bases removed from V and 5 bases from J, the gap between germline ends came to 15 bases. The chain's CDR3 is CASAPVAVETQYF. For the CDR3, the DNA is TGTGCCAGTGCCCCGGTGGCGGTCGAGACCCAGTACTTC.

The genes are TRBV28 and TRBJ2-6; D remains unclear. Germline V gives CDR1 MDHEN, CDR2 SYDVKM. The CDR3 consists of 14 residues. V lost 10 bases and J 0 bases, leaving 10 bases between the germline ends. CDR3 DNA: TGTGCCACCCGTGTCCCCTCTGGGGCCAACGTCCTGACTTTC. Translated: CATRVPSGANVLTF.

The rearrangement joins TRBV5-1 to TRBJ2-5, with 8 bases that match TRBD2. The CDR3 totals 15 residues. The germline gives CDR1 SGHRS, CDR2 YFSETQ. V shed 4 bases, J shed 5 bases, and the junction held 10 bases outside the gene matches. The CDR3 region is CASSPNSGSRETQYF. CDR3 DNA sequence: TGCGCCAGCAGCCCAAACAGCGGGAGTCGGGAGACCCAGTACTTC.

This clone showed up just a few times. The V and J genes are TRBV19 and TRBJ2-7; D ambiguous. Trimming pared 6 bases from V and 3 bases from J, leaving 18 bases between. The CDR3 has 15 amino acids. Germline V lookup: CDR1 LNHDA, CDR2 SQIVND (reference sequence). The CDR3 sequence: CASRSSAGPFYEQYF. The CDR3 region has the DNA TGTGCCAGTAGGTCGAGTGCAGGTCCTTTCTACGAGCAGTACTTC.

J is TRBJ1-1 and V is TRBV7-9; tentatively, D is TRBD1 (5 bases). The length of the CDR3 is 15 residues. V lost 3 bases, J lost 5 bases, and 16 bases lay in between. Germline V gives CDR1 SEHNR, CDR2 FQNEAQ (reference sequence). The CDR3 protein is CASSLRGRAVTEAFF. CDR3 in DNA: TGTGCCAGCAGCTTGCGGGGCAGGGCGGTGACTGAAGCTTTCTTT.

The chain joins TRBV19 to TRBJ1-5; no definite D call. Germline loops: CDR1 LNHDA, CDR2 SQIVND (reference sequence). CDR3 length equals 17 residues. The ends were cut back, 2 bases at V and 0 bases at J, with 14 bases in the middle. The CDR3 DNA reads TGTGCCAGTAGTATATTGTCCGGGAGGCATAGCAATCAGCCCCAGCATTTT. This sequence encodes CASSILSGRHSNQPQHF.

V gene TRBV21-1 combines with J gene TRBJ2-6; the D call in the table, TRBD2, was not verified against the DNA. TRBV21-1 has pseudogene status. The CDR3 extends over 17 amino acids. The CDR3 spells CASSKRRGGSGANVLTF. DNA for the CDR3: TGTGCCAGCAGCAAAAGAAGGGGAGGCTCTGGGGCCAACGTCCTGACTTTC.

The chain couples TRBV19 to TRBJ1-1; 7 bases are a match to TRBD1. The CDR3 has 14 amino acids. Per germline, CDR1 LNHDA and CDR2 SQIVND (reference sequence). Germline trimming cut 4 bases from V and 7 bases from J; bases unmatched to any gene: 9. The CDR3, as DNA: TGTGCCAGTAGTACCCTTTACAGGGGAAATGAAGCTTTCTTT. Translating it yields CASSTLYRGNEAFF.

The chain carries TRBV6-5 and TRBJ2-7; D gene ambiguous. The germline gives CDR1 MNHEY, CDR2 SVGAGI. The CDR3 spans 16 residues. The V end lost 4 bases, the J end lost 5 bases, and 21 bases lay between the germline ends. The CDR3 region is CASSFTTRPSNHEQYF. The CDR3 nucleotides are TGTGCCAGCAGTTTTACTACCCGGCCCAGCAACCACGAGCAGTACTTC.

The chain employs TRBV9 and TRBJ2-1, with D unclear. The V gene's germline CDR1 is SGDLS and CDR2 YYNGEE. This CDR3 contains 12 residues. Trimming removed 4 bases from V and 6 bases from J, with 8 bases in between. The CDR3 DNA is TGTGCCAGCAGCACACCTTCCAATGAGCAGTTCTTC. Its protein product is CASSTPSNEQFF.

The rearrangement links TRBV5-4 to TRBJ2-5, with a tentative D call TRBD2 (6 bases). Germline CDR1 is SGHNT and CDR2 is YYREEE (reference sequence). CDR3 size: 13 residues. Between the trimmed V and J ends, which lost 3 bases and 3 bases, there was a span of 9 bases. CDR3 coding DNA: TGTGCCAGCAGCTACGGGACTGAAGAGACCCAGTACTTC. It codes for CASSYGTEETQYF.

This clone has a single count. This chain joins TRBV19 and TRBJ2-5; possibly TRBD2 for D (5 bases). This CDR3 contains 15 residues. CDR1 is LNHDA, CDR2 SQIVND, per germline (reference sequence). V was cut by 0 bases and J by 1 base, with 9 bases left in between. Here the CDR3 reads CASSIDWRVQETQYF. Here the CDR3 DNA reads TGTGCCAGTAGTATAGACTGGCGGGTCCAAGAGACCCAGTACTTC.

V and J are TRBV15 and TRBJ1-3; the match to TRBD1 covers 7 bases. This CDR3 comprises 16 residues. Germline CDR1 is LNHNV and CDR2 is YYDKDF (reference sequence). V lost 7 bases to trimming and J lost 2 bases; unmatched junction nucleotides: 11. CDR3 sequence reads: CATTGRQGIAGNTIYF. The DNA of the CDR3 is TGTGCCACCACGGGAAGACAGGGCATTGCTGGAAACACCATATATTTT.

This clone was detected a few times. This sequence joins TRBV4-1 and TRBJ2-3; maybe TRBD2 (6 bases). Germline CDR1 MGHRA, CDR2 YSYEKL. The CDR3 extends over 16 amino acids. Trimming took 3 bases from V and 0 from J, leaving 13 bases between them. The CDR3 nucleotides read TGCGCCAGCAGCCATTCTCGGGAGTGGAGCACAGATACGCAGTATTTT. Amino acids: CASSHSREWSTDTQYF.